This paragraph reports one T cell receptor beta chain. Antigen specificity is unknown. One end of the junction is discordant with germline, which a read error may explain. CDR3 length: 14 amino acids. The germline V gene encodes CDR1 SGHNT and CDR2 YENEEA. Bulk tissue was left unsorted, and RNA and DNA were co-extracted from 20-30 mg of it. Patients underwent surgical resection for primary liver carcinoma. Sampling targeted five separate regions of each tumor, which included the tumor centre. The sample comes from a study of tumor-infiltrating lymphocytes in primary liver carcinoma. The authors made TCR beta cDNA from 400 to 600 ng total RNA with a constant-region primer. Modified slightly, ARM-PCR produced TCR beta libraries over three nested multiplex PCR rounds. The first two PCR rounds used TRBV1-TRBV30 forward primers with a C-beta reverse primer, roughly 10 cycles each. TCRdb independently ran MiXCR on the multiplex PCR reads; one entry per CDR3 protein. The sample gives about 50,000 distinct CDR3 sequences, 70% to 80% of which show up once; approximately 25% is in the top ten.

Regarding the study as a whole: Tumor region pairs outstripped tumor-adjacent and tumor-blood pairs in overlap.

The rearrangement uses TRBV11-3 and TRBJ2-1; D is perhaps TRBD2 (5 bases). Sequencing was performed on liver tumor tissue from sampling region 5. Indicated subset: tumor region T5, tumor centre. This sequence was found in a middle-aged man with primary liver carcinoma and hepatitis B virus infection. CDR3 nucleotides: TGTGCCAGTAGCGTCGCCGGCCCCTATAATGAGCAGTTCTTC. Translated: CASSVAGPYNEQFF. The full variable domain, completed using reference TRBV11-3 and TRBJ2-1, is EAGVVQSPRYKIIEKKQPVAFWCNPISGHNTLYWYLQNLGQGPELLIRYENEEAVDDSQLPKDRFSAERLKGVDSTLKIQPAELGDSAVYLCASSVAGPYNEQFFGPGTRLTVL.